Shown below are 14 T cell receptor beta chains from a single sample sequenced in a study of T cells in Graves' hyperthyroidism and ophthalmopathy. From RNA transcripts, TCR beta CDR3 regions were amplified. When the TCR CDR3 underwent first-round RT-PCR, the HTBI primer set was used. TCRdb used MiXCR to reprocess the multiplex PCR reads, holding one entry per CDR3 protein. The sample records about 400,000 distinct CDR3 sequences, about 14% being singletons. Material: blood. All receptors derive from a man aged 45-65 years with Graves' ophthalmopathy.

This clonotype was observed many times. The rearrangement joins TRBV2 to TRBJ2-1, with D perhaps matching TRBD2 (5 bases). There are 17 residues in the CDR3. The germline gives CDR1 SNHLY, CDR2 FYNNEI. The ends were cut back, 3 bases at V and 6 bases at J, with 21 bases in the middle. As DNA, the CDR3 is TGTGCCAGCAGTGAGGGAGACTTCTCGATATTAGGCAATGAGCAGTTCTTC. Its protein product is CASSEGDFSILGNEQFF. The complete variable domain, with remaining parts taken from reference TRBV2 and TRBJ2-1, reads EPEVTQTPSHQVTQMGQEVILRCVPISNHLYFYWYRQILGQKVEFLVSFYNNEISEKSEIFDDQFSVERPDGSNFTLKIRSTKLEDSAMYFCASSEGDFSILGNEQFFGPGTRLTVL.

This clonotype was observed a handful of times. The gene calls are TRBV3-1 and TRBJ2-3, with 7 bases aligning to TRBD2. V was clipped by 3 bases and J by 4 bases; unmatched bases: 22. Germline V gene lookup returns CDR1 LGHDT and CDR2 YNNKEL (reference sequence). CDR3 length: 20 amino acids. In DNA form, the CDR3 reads TGTGCCAGCAGCCAGGGGTTCCTTATGCGGCGGCGGGAGAAGGCAGATACGCAGTATTTT. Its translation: CASSQGFLMRRREKADTQYF.

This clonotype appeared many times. CDR3 DNA sequence: TGCAGTGCTAGAGCCCCAGATAACTATGGCTACACCTTC. Translated: CSARAPDNYGYTF. This chain links TRBV20-1 with TRBJ1-2; the D is unclear. This CDR3 has 13 amino acids. V was pared by 1 base and J by 1 base, with 7 bases between. Germline CDR1 and CDR2: DFQATT and SNEGSKA (reference sequence).

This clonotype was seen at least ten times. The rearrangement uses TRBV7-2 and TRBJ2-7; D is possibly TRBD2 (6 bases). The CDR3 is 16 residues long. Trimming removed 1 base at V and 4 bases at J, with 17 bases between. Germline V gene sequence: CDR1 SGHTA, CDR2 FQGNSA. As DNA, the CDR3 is TGTGCCAGCAGCTTAGTGACGGGGACTGTCTTGTACGAGCAGTACTTC. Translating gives CASSLVTGTVLYEQYF. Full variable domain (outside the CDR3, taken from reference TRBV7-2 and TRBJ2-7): GAGVSQSPSNKVTEKGKDVELRCDPISGHTALYWYRQSLGQGLEFLIYFQGNSAPDKSGLPSDRFSAERTGGSVSTLTIQRTQQEDSAVYLCASSLVTGTVLYEQYFGPGTRLTVT.

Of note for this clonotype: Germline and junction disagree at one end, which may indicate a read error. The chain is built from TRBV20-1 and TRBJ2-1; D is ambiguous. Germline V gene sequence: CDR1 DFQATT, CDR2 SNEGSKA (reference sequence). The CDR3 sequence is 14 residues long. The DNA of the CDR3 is TGCAGTGCTAGACCCGTGAGCTCCTGCAATGAGCAGTTCTTC. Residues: CSARPVSSCNEQFF.

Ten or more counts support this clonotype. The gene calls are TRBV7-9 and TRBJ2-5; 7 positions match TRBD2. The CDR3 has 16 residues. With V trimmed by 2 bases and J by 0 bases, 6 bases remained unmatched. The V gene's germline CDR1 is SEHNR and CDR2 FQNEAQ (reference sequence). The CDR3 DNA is TGTGCCAGCAGCTTATCCGGTAGCGGGTACCAAGAGACCCAGTACTTC. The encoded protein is CASSLSGSGYQETQYF. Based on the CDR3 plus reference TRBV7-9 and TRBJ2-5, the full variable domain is DTGVSQNPRHKITKRGQNVTFRCDPISEHNRLYWYRQTLGQGPEFLTYFQNEAQLEKSRLLSDRFSAERPKGSFSTLEIQRTEQGDSAMYLCASSLSGSGYQETQYFGPGTRLLVL.

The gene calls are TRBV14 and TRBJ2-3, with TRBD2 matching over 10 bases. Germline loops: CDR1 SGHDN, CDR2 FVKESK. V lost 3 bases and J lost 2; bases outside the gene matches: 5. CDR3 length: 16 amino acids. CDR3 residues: CASSHILAGHTDTQYF. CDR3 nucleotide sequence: TGTGCCAGCAGCCATATACTAGCGGGACACACAGATACGCAGTATTTT.

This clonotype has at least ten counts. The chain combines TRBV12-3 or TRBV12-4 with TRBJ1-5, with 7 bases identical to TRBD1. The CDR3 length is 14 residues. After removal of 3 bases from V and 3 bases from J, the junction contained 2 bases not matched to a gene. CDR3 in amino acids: CASSLQGDNQPQHF. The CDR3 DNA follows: TGTGCCAGCAGTTTGCAGGGGGACAATCAGCCCCAGCATTTT.

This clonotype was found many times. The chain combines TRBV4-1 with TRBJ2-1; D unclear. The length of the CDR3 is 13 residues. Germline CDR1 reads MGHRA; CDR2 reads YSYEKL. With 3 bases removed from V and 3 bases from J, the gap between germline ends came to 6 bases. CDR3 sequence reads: CASSQPNYNEQFF. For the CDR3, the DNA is TGCGCCAGCAGCCAGCCCAACTACAATGAGCAGTTCTTC.

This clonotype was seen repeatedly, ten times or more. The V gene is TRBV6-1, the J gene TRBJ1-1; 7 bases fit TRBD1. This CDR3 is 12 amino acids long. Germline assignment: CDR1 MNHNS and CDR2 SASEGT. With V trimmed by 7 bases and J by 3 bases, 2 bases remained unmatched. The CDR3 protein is CASIGTDTEAFF. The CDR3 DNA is TGTGCCAGCATCGGGACAGACACTGAAGCTTTCTTT.

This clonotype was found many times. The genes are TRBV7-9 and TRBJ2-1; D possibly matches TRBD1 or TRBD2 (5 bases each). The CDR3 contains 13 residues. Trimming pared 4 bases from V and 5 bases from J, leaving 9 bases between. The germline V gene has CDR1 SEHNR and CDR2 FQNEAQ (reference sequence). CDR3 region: CASSYGTHNEQFF. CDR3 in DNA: TGTGCCAGCAGCTACGGGACCCACAATGAGCAGTTCTTC.

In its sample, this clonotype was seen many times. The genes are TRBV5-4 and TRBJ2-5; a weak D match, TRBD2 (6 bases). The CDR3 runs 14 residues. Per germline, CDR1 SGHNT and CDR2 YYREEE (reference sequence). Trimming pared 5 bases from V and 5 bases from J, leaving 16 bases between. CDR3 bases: TGTGCCAGCAGGCCTCAGGGAGGCGGGGAGACCCAGTACTTC. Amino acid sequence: CASRPQGGGETQYF.

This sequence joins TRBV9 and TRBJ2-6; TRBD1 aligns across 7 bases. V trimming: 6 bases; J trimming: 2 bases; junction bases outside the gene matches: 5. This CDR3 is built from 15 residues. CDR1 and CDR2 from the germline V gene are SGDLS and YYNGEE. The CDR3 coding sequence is TGTGCCAGCAAACCAGGGGGTGCTGGGGCCAACGTCCTGACTTTC. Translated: CASKPGGAGANVLTF.

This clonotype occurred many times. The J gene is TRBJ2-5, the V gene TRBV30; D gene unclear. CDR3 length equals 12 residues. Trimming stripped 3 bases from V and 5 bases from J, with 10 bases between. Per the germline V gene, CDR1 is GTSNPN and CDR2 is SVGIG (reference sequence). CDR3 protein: CAWRSGPETQYF. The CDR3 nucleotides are TGTGCCTGGAGGTCCGGGCCGGAGACCCAGTACTTC.